The 16 T cell receptor beta chains below come from one sample, sequenced in a study of T cells in Graves' hyperthyroidism and ophthalmopathy. RNA transcripts gave rise to amplified TCR beta CDR3 regions. Using the HTBI primer set, a first-round RT-PCR was run on the TCR CDR3. Each CDR3 protein is one row after TCRdb ran MiXCR on the multiplex PCR reads. The table lists approximately 260,000 distinct CDR3 sequences, over 12% of them singletons, with roughly 30% in the top ten. Material for sequencing was blood. These receptors came from a woman aged 45-65 years with Graves' hyperthyroidism that later progressed to Graves' ophthalmopathy.

This clonotype was recorded at least ten times. The chain has TRBV19 and TRBJ1-1, with a tentative D call TRBD1 (5 bases). V lost 10 bases and J 0 bases, leaving 18 bases between the germline ends. The CDR3 contains 15 residues. Germline CDR1 is LNHDA and CDR2 is SQIVND (reference sequence). The CDR3 DNA reads as TGTGCCACCGCCCGACAGTCACCATTGAACACTGAAGCTTTCTTT. Protein sequence: CATARQSPLNTEAFF. The whole variable domain, filled in from reference TRBV19 and TRBJ1-1, reads DGGITQSPKYLFRKEGQNVTLSCEQNLNHDAMYWYRQDPGQGLRLIYYSQIVNDFQKGDIAEGYSVSREKKESFPLTVTSAQKNPTAFYLCATARQSPLNTEAFFGQGTRLTVV.

This clonotype was seen at least ten times. The J gene is TRBJ1-1, the V gene TRBV29-1; D is unclear. This CDR3 is 15 amino acids long. V lost 4 bases to trimming and J lost 0 bases, with 15 bases between them. Germline CDR1 SQVTM, CDR2 ANQGSEA. The CDR3 nucleotides read TGCAGCGTTGTGTTTCCCCATCCGGTGAACACTGAAGCTTTCTTT. Translating it yields CSVVFPHPVNTEAFF.

This clonotype was counted ten times or more. The rearrangement joins TRBV10-3 to TRBJ2-3; D remains unclear. V lost 3 bases and J 2 bases, leaving 6 bases between the germline ends. This CDR3 has 13 amino acids. Germline V gives CDR1 ENHRY, CDR2 SYGVKD. This chain's CDR3 is CAISDYDTDTQYF. In DNA, the CDR3 is TGTGCCATCAGTGATTACGACACAGATACGCAGTATTTT.

V is TRBV19 and J is TRBJ2-5, with 8 bases lining up with TRBD1. CDR1 is LNHDA, CDR2 SQIVND, per germline (reference sequence). The CDR3 spans 17 residues. With 6 bases clipped from V and 1 base from J, the junction kept 13 bases outside the gene matches. DNA for the CDR3: TGTGCCAGTAGAAAAACTTCCGGGACAGGATTCCAAGAGACCCAGTACTTC. Translation: CASRKTSGTGFQETQYF.

This clonotype was detected many times. V usage is TRBV18 and J usage is TRBJ2-5, with D maybe TRBD1 (7 bases). CDR1 is KGHSH, CDR2 LQKENI, per germline. The CDR3 length is 14 residues. V was trimmed by 4 bases and J by 1 base, leaving 10 bases between them. The CDR3 is CASSRRDSQETQYF. CDR3 DNA: TGTGCCAGCTCACGGAGGGACAGCCAAGAGACCCAGTACTTC.

This clonotype occurred a few times. The rearrangement links TRBV20-1 to TRBJ2-1; the D is unclear. Germline assignment: CDR1 DFQATT and CDR2 SNEGSKA (reference sequence). Trimming cost V 3 bases and J 6 bases, with 9 bases left between them. The CDR3 spans 12 residues. The CDR3 DNA reads TGCAGTGCTAGGGGGAAGGCCAATGAGCAGTTCTTC. Its protein is CSARGKANEQFF.

This clonotype has at least ten counts. The chain links TRBV18 to TRBJ2-1; D not resolved. Per germline, CDR1 KGHSH and CDR2 LQKENI. The CDR3 covers 14 residues. V shed 1 base and J shed 5 bases, with 9 bases lying between them. CDR3 region: CASSPLYTNNEQFF. The CDR3 region has the DNA TGTGCCAGCTCACCACTTTATACTAACAATGAGCAGTTCTTC.

This clonotype was detected only a few times. The chain combines TRBV6-1 with TRBJ1-2; TRBD1 might be the D (6 bases). The V gene lost 5 bases and the J gene lost 4 bases, with 23 bases spanning the gap. In germline, CDR1 is MNHNS, CDR2 SASEGT. The CDR3 contains 17 residues. The CDR3 spells CASSQPGGQGIGYGYTF. The CDR3 DNA follows: TGTGCCAGCAGTCAACCTGGGGGGCAGGGGATAGGCTATGGCTACACCTTC.

At least ten counts were recorded for this clonotype. The chain joins TRBV7-8 to TRBJ1-5; possibly TRBD1 for D (6 bases). Germline CDR1 and CDR2: SGHVS and FQNEAQ. This CDR3 contains 13 residues. The V gene lost 3 bases and the J gene lost 5 bases, with 8 bases spanning the gap. This CDR3 is CASSFQGYQPQHF. DNA for the CDR3: TGTGCCAGCAGCTTTCAGGGGTATCAGCCCCAGCATTTT.

In this sample, this clonotype turned up a few times. J is TRBJ1-1 and V is TRBV4-2; a weak D match, TRBD1 (5 bases). V lost 1 base, J lost 8 bases, and 20 bases lay in between. Germline V gene sequence: CDR1 LGHNA, CDR2 YNFKEQ. This CDR3 is built from 16 residues. The CDR3 DNA sequence: TGTGCCAGCAGCCAAGGCCCCGGGACCGACCTTGGAGAAGCTTTCTTT. Its protein is CASSQGPGTDLGEAFF.

As for this clonotype: A read error may be the cause here, since a much bigger clone is one base away. The chain is built from TRBV6-2 or TRBV6-3 and TRBJ2-1; the D gene is possibly TRBD1 (6 bases). The CDR3 is 12 residues long. Germline loops: CDR1 MNHEY, CDR2 SVGEGT. The V gene lost 5 bases and the J gene lost 11 bases, with 13 bases spanning the gap. The CDR3 DNA reads TGTGCCAGCAGTCAAGGGGGTCAGAAGCAGTTCTTC. As protein: CASSQGGQKQFF.

This clonotype occurred a few times. As DNA, the CDR3 is TGTGCCAGCAGCGTAGTTCAAGGCACCGGGGAGCTGTTTTTT. Protein: CASSVVQGTGELFF. The chain carries TRBV9 and TRBJ2-2; no reliable D call. CDR1 is SGDLS and CDR2 is YYNGEE in the germline V gene. V lost 0 bases and J 4 bases, leaving 7 bases between the germline ends. The CDR3 is 14 residues long. The full variable domain, completed using reference TRBV9 and TRBJ2-2, is DSGVTQTPKHLITATGQRVTLRCSPRSGDLSVYWYQQSLDQGLQFLIQYYNGEERAKGNILERFSAQQFPDLHSELNLSSLELGDSALYFCASSVVQGTGELFFGEGSRLTVL.

There are a few counts of this clonotype. The chain uses TRBV4-1 and TRBJ1-2, with D unresolved. The CDR3 covers 12 residues. Trimming left V 0 bases short and J 6 bases short, with 5 bases between. Germline V gene data show CDR1 as MGHRA and CDR2 as YSYEKL. Here the CDR3 reads CASSQDSHGYTF. The CDR3, as DNA: TGCGCCAGCAGCCAAGATTCACATGGCTACACCTTC.

This clonotype was observed many times. The chain links TRBV30 to TRBJ2-1, with D uncertain. Trimming removed 5 bases from V and 7 bases from J, with 12 bases in between. The CDR3 consists of 12 residues. Germline V lookup: CDR1 GTSNPN, CDR2 SVGIG (reference sequence). This CDR3 reads CAWSSRWNEQFF. The DNA for the CDR3 is TGTGCCTGGTCCAGCAGGTGGAATGAGCAGTTCTTC.

This clonotype was found many times. The V gene is TRBV3-1, the J gene TRBJ2-7; unclear D gene. The V and J ends lost 0 bases and 6 bases respectively, with 3 bases between them. Germline CDR1 is LGHDT and CDR2 is YNNKEL (reference sequence). The CDR3 has 11 residues. The CDR3 coding sequence is TGTGCCAGCAGCCAAGAGAGCGAGCAGTACTTC. Protein product: CASSQESEQYF.

This clonotype was counted a few times. V is TRBV4-1 and J is TRBJ1-1; D may be TRBD1 (6 bases). CDR3 length: 11 residues. Looked up from germline, CDR1 is MGHRA and CDR2 is YSYEKL. Trimming took off 8 bases at V and 8 bases at J, with 12 bases between the two ends. CDR3 sequence reads: CASRGQGEAFF. The DNA of the CDR3 is TGCGCCAGCCGGGGCCAGGGGGAAGCTTTCTTT.